The present entry profiles one T cell receptor beta chain with its context. Its antigen is not identified. Treatment here: oral pan-JAK inhibitor, 5-10 mg twice daily. These data are taken from a study of CD8+ T cells in alopecia areata. Looking at the study overall: Treatment comprised oral tofacitinib, 5 to 10 mg twice daily, in treated patients. Findings of the study overall: There were many expanded lesional clones persisting in scalp and blood during tofacitinib. Scalp repertoires also include resident alphabeta T cells from normal skin.

Trimming cost V 5 bases and J 4 bases; bases outside gene matches: 4. The CDR3 has 13 amino acids. From germline, CDR1 is ENHRY and CDR2 SYGVKD. The authors extracted RNA and reverse transcribed it into cDNA as the sequencing template. The method was immunoSEQ multiplex PCR; TCRdb's version includes in-frame clones alone and lacks a portion of them. The sample shows 160,000 or so clones, less than 70% of them seen only once. This TCR came from a human donor with alopecia areata. The chain has TRBV10-3 and TRBJ1-1, with TRBD1 matching over 7 bases. The sample consisted of CD4+ T cells sorted from blood, taken at week 4, from a patient treated with tofacitinib. CDR3 bases: TGTGCCATCAGTAGTGCAGGGGGCACTGAAGCTTTCTTT. As protein: CAISSAGGTEAFF.